Detailed here is one T cell receptor (beta chain). The J segment lost 2 bases and the V segment lost 7 bases, leaving 9 bases of the junction unmatched. The CDR3 contains 17 residues. Looked up from germline, CDR1 is MNHEY and CDR2 is SMNVEV (reference sequence). The data belong to a study of blood T cell repertoires in COVID-19. The overall study: COVID-19 samples from acute and convalescent phases originated in the United States, Italy and Spain. The cDNA or gDNA used as material had been derived from T cells, B-cell-depleted T cells, or PBMCs.

Original processing methods: From reference gene primer amplification, estimates of nucleated cell counts were derived. The method was immunoSEQ multiplex PCR; TCRdb's version includes in-frame clones alone and lacks a portion of them. V and J calls and clone size are those listed in that table; D and trimming were worked out from the DNA. The table includes 51,000 or so clones, about 80% detected once. The TCR sequence derives from a man in his 70s with active COVID-19. The chain is built from TRBV27 and TRBJ2-2, with 11 positions matching TRBD2. Sequenced input: peripheral blood. The CDR3 DNA follows: TGTGCCAGCACCCGAAGACTAGCGGGATCCAACACCGGGGAGCTGTTTTTT. Translating it yields CASTRRLAGSNTGELFF.